One and the same sample provided the 14 T cell receptor beta chains below, sequenced in a study of molecular identifiers for immune sequencing clone quantification. TCRdb reanalysed the PCR reads using MiXCR and keeps one entry per CDR3 protein. The table lists around 460,000 distinct CDR3 sequences, about 22% of them singletons. Sequencing was carried out using naive CD8+ T cells from blood, with Jurkat cell RNA spiked in. The subset is: FACS-sorted CD8+CD4-CCR7+CD45RA+ naive T cells. The receptors originated from a human donor in good health. Some libraries in this study had Jurkat cell RNA spiked in.

The genes are TRBV12-3 or TRBV12-4 and TRBJ2-7; tentatively, D is TRBD1 (6 bases). The ends were cut back, 4 bases at V and 0 bases at J, with 7 bases in the middle. The CDR3 sequence is 13 residues long. The CDR3 spells CASSWTASYEQYF. The CDR3 DNA reads as TGTGCCAGCAGTTGGACAGCCTCCTACGAGCAGTACTTC.

This clonotype was recorded many times. The chain is built from TRBV7-2 and TRBJ2-1; D not resolved. Trimming removed 1 base at V and 0 bases at J, with 4 bases between. CDR1 SGHTA and CDR2 FQGNSA come from the germline V gene. The CDR3 runs to 14 residues. The CDR3 coding sequence is TGTGCCAGCAGCTTAGGAGTCTCCTACAATGAGCAGTTCTTC. This codes for CASSLGVSYNEQFF.

In this sample, this clonotype turned up a few times. This may arise from a read error, as a much more abundant clone is one base away. The genes are TRBV4-1 and TRBJ2-2; D tentatively reads TRBD1 or TRBD2 (5 bases each). Germline CDR1 reads MGHRA; CDR2 reads YSYEKL. The length of the CDR3 is 18 residues. CDR3 sequence (DNA): TGCGCCAGCAGCCTCACCCTACTGGGACCTATGAACACCGGGGAGCCGTTTTTT. This sequence encodes CASSLTLLGPMNTGEPFF.

The chain joins TRBV5-6 to TRBJ1-4; a weak D match, TRBD1 (5 bases). The CDR3 extends over 16 amino acids. From germline, CDR1 is SGHDT and CDR2 YYEEEE. The V end was cut by 4 bases, the J end by 0 bases, with 13 bases between. The chain's CDR3 is CASSDREVATNEKLFF. CDR3 nucleotide sequence: TGTGCCAGCAGCGACAGAGAAGTTGCAACTAATGAAAAACTGTTTTTT. The complete variable domain, with remaining parts taken from reference TRBV5-6 and TRBJ1-4, reads DAGVTQSPTHLIKTRGQQVTLRCSPKSGHDTVSWYQQALGQGPQFIFQYYEEEERQRGNFPDRFSGHQFPNYSSELNVNALLLGDSALYLCASSDREVATNEKLFFGSGTQLSVL.

This clonotype was detected a few times. The V call is TRBV4-3, the J call TRBJ2-7; D might be TRBD1 (5 bases). The CDR3 consists of 14 residues. V was shortened by 3 bases and J by 0 bases, with 9 bases between the two germline ends. The germline CDR1 and CDR2 sequences are LGHNA and YSLEER. The CDR3 loop is CASSHVRGSYEQYF. CDR3 sequence (DNA): TGCGCCAGCAGCCACGTTAGGGGCTCCTACGAGCAGTACTTC.

This clonotype was found a few times. The chain is built from TRBV12-3 or TRBV12-4 and TRBJ1-1, with D hard to call. The CDR3 runs to 12 residues. The V end was cut by 3 bases, the J end by 8 bases, with 10 bases between. The CDR3 DNA is TGTGCCAGCAGTTTGTGGACGGGAGAAGCTTTCTTT. Its protein product is CASSLWTGEAFF.

A note on this clonotype: A read error may produce the germline difference seen at one junction end. The J gene is TRBJ2-1, the V gene TRBV15; D is perhaps TRBD2 (6 bases). Germline V gene data show CDR1 as LNHNV and CDR2 as YYDKDF (reference sequence). This CDR3 has 16 residues. The CDR3 loop is CAASRDRDSRYNEQFF. Here the CDR3 DNA reads TGTGCCGCCAGCAGGGACCGGGACTCACGCTACAATGAGCAGTTCTTC.

At least ten counts were recorded for this clonotype. The J gene is TRBJ2-3, the V gene TRBV2; D is tentatively TRBD1 or TRBD2 (5 bases each). This CDR3 spans 15 amino acids. Between the trimmed V and J ends, which lost 11 bases and 0 bases, there was a span of 18 bases. The V gene's germline CDR1 is SNHLY and CDR2 FYNNEI. CDR3 protein: CASSRGVISTDTQYF. CDR3 sequence (DNA): TGTGCCTCGTCGAGGGGAGTTATTAGCACAGATACGCAGTATTTT.

This clonotype was counted ten times or more. The chain has TRBV7-9 and TRBJ2-3; 8 bases align to TRBD2. CDR3 length equals 16 residues. V dropped 1 base and J dropped 1; count of bases not matched to a gene: 4. CDR1 SEHNR and CDR2 FQNEAQ come from the germline V gene (reference sequence). The CDR3 DNA is TGTGCCAGCAGCTTAGTCCCAGCGGGGGGCACAGATACGCAGTATTTT. It translates to CASSLVPAGGTDTQYF.

The chain links TRBV27 to TRBJ1-2; D call uncertain. The CDR3 totals 13 residues. Trimming stripped 2 bases from V and 4 bases from J, with 8 bases between. CDR1 is MNHEY, CDR2 SMNVEV, per germline (reference sequence). The CDR3 protein is CASSLIGGYGYTF. DNA of the CDR3: TGTGCCAGCAGTTTAATAGGAGGCTATGGCTACACCTTC.

This clonotype has ten or more counts. The chain has TRBV20-1 and TRBJ1-5, with D perhaps matching TRBD1 (5 bases). In germline, CDR1 is DFQATT, CDR2 SNEGSKA (reference sequence). The CDR3 spans 14 residues. V was pared by 3 bases and J by 2 bases, with 11 bases between. Written as DNA, the CDR3 is TGCAGTGCTAGCGACAGTTTCGGCAATCAGCCCCAGCATTTT. Residues: CSASDSFGNQPQHF.

Note on this clonotype: One base away lies a much larger clone, so this may be a sequencing read error. The chain carries TRBV5-3 and TRBJ2-7; 10 bases agree with TRBD1. TRBV5-3 is recorded as an ORF, its role being uncertain. The CDR3 runs to 15 residues. In nucleotides, the CDR3 is TGTGCCAGCAGCTTGGTGGACAGGGGGTTCCACGAGCAGTACTTC. Residues: CASSLVDRGFHEQYF.

The V gene is TRBV11-2, the J gene TRBJ2-7, with TRBD2 matching over 8 bases. This CDR3 spans 15 amino acids. V was clipped by 0 bases and J by 4 bases; unmatched bases: 5. The germline CDR1 and CDR2 sequences are SGHAT and FQNNGV. CDR3 in amino acids: CASSLEAGESYEQYF. The DNA of the CDR3 is TGTGCCAGCAGCTTAGAAGCGGGGGAGTCTTACGAGCAGTACTTC.

This clonotype has ten or more counts. The V and J genes are TRBV6-1 and TRBJ1-1; D gene ambiguous. The germline V and J ends were trimmed by 4 bases and 4 bases, with 10 bases remaining between them. The CDR3 has 13 residues. Germline CDR1 and CDR2: MNHNS and SASEGT. CDR3: CASSGGILTEAFF. As DNA, the CDR3 is TGTGCCAGCAGTGGGGGTATTCTCACTGAAGCTTTCTTT.